Shown below are 22 T cell receptor beta chains from a single sample sequenced in a study of blood T cell repertoires in COVID-19. Using immunoSEQ multiplex PCR, the repertoire was profiled, and TCRdb retains in-frame clones only, with some absent. The data show some 80,000 clones, 88% seen once. The sequenced sample was peripheral blood. The receptors shown here come from a human donor in a cohort sampled during active COVID-19.

The chain carries TRBV24-1 and TRBJ1-5, with 7 bases that match TRBD1. The V gene end was trimmed by 3 bases and the J gene end by 3 bases; junction bases not matched to a gene: 4. This CDR3 region has 15 residues. CDR1 and CDR2 (germline): KGHDR, SFDVKD. CDR3 bases: TGTGCCACCAGTGATGGGACAGAACACAATCAGCCCCAGCATTTT. Residues: CATSDGTEHNQPQHF.

This clone was counted a single time. This chain uses TRBV28 with TRBJ1-2; no clear D. The CDR3 covers 15 residues. V was pared by 3 bases and J by 3 bases, with 14 bases between. Germline CDR1 and CDR2: MDHEN and SYDVKM. The CDR3 region has the DNA TGTGCCAGCAGTTTGGGAGGACTCACTTACTATGGCTACACCTTC. Protein sequence: CASSLGGLTYYGYTF.

The chain recombines TRBV4-3 with TRBJ2-3; 9 bases map to TRBD2. Germline V gene sequence: CDR1 LGHNA, CDR2 YSLEER. V was pared by 8 bases and J by 1 base, with 4 bases of the junction left unmatched. The CDR3 loop spans 14 amino acids. CDR3 amino acids: CASSIAGGTDTQYF. DNA for the CDR3: TGCGCCAGCTCAATAGCGGGGGGCACAGATACGCAGTATTTT.

The chain carries TRBV7-2 and TRBJ1-4, with D tentatively TRBD1 (5 bases). The CDR3 is 16 residues long. Per the germline V gene, CDR1 is SGHTA and CDR2 is FQGNSA. V gave up 1 base and J gave up 5 bases, with 14 bases separating them. The CDR3 nucleotides are TGTGCCAGCAGCTTAGAGTACAGGAAATACAATGAAAAACTGTTTTTT. This translates into CASSLEYRKYNEKLFF.

The table lists this clone with a count of one. The chain carries TRBV18 and TRBJ2-4; a weak D match, TRBD2 (6 bases). The V gene lost 1 base and the J gene lost 8 bases, with 12 bases spanning the gap. Germline CDR1 KGHSH, CDR2 LQKENI. This CDR3 region has 14 residues. The chain's CDR3 is CASSPRASVDIQYF. CDR3 nucleotide sequence: TGTGCCAGCTCACCACGAGCTAGCGTGGACATTCAGTACTTC.

V gene TRBV24-1 combines with J gene TRBJ2-1, with TRBD1 identical over 9 bases. Germline V gene data show CDR1 as KGHDR and CDR2 as SFDVKD. The CDR3 runs to 14 residues. V gave up 2 bases and J gave up 15 bases; unmatched junction bases: 10. The CDR3 sequence: CATSDSIPGQGPFF. The CDR3 region has the DNA TGTGCCACCAGTGATTCCATCCCGGGACAGGGTCCGTTCTTC.

The chain combines TRBV19 with TRBJ1-2; no clear D gene. The ends were cut back, 5 bases at V and 8 bases at J, with 9 bases in the middle. The germline V gene has CDR1 LNHDA and CDR2 SQIVND (reference sequence). This CDR3 spans 11 amino acids. The CDR3 reads CASSVGGGYTF. The DNA of the CDR3 is TGTGCCAGTAGTGTCGGCGGGGGCTACACCTTC.

This clone was observed a single time. The chain links TRBV6-6 to TRBJ1-6; 10 nucleotides match TRBD1. Germline CDR1 is MNHNY and CDR2 is SVGAGI (reference sequence). The CDR3 extends over 17 amino acids. V dropped 5 bases and J dropped 5; count of bases not matched to a gene: 9. In DNA, the CDR3 is TGTGCCAGCAGTCACGGGGGGGACAGGGGCAATAATTCACCCCTCCACTTT. Amino acid sequence: CASSHGGDRGNNSPLHF.

V usage is TRBV5-4 and J usage is TRBJ2-2; TRBD1 agrees at 8 bases. J gave up 6 bases and V 0 bases, and 1 base lay outside the gene matches. Germline V lookup: CDR1 SGHNT, CDR2 YYREEE (reference sequence). The CDR3 is made up of 14 amino acids. The CDR3 nucleotides are TGTGCCAGCAGCTTGGCAGGGGGCTCCGGGGAGCTGTTTTTT. Translation gives CASSLAGGSGELFF.

As regards this clone: Other nucleotide sequences from this sample produce the same CDR3. The chain is built from TRBV11-2 and TRBJ2-3; no firm D call. The germline V gene has CDR1 SGHAT and CDR2 FQNNGV. The CDR3 contains 13 residues. The germline V and J ends were trimmed by 5 bases and 4 bases, with 10 bases remaining between them. DNA for the CDR3: TGTGCCAGCAGCCACAACCCCGCAGATACGCAGTATTTT. It codes for CASSHNPADTQYF.

This chain uses TRBV6-1 with TRBJ2-7, with 14 nucleotides matching TRBD2. V shed 3 bases and J 11 bases; nucleotides not matched to a gene: 9. CDR1 is MNHNS, CDR2 SASEGT, per germline. CDR3 length: 15 amino acids. CDR3 coding DNA: TGTGCCAGCAGTGAGGCCTCCGGGACTAGCGGGAGAGAGTACTTC. Encoded protein: CASSEASGTSGREYF.

The V and J genes are TRBV21-1 and TRBJ2-2; TRBD1, the table's D call, was not compared with the DNA. TRBV21-1 is reported as a pseudogene. The CDR3 covers 16 residues. Here the CDR3 reads CASRYWQGRQTGELFF. In DNA, the CDR3 is TGTGCCAGTAGATACTGGCAGGGGCGCCAAACCGGGGAGCTGTTTTTT.

The chain joins TRBV10-2 to TRBJ2-5; D possibly corresponds to TRBD2 (5 bases). The CDR3 covers 14 residues. The germline V gene has CDR1 WSHSY and CDR2 SAAADI. V lost 0 bases, J lost 2 bases, and 7 bases lay in between. CDR3 protein: CASSESGVQETQYF. The DNA for the CDR3 is TGCGCCAGCAGTGAGTCCGGGGTGCAAGAGACCCAGTACTTC.

The chain is built from TRBV30 and TRBJ2-3; 8 nucleotides align to TRBD2. This CDR3 is 17 amino acids long. Germline CDR1 reads GTSNPN; CDR2 reads SVGIG (reference sequence). V shed 2 bases and J 3 bases; nucleotides not matched to a gene: 13. CDR3 in amino acids: CAWSPGFLSGSTDTQYF. The CDR3 nucleotides are TGTGCCTGGAGTCCCGGCTTTCTGAGCGGGAGTACAGATACGCAGTATTTT.

J is TRBJ2-4 and V is TRBV6-4; D is possibly TRBD2 (6 bases). The CDR3 loop spans 13 amino acids. The germline gives CDR1 MRHNA, CDR2 SNTAGT. Trimming took 5 bases from V and 9 from J, leaving 14 bases between them. The CDR3 DNA sequence: TGTGCCAGCAGTCGGGACTGGACGAGCATTCAGTACTTC. It yields the protein CASSRDWTSIQYF.

A single count supports this clone. This chain uses TRBV4-2 with TRBJ2-1, with a tentative D call TRBD2 (5 bases). Germline V gene sequence: CDR1 LGHNA, CDR2 YNFKEQ. This CDR3 spans 15 amino acids. Between the trimmed V and J ends, which lost 3 bases and 6 bases, there was a span of 15 bases. CDR3 sequence reads: CASSHGSVARNEQFF. DNA for the CDR3: TGTGCCAGCAGCCACGGGTCCGTAGCGCGCAATGAGCAGTTCTTC.

V usage is TRBV6-5 and J usage is TRBJ2-2, with D perhaps matching TRBD2 (6 bases). Germline CDR1 reads MNHEY; CDR2 reads SVGAGI. V was cut by 5 bases and J by 0 bases, with 10 bases left in between. There are 15 residues in the CDR3. The CDR3 loop is CASSMAGTNTGELFF. In nucleotides, the CDR3 is TGTGCCAGCAGTATGGCGGGGACGAACACCGGGGAGCTGTTTTTT.

The CDR3 DNA reads as TGCGCCAGCAGTCTCAGGGGCTCTGAAGCTTTCTTT. Protein product: CASSLRGSEAFF. The genes are TRBV23-1 and TRBJ1-1; D is perhaps TRBD1 (6 bases). TRBV23-1 is known as an ORF, though its function is uncertain. V lost 4 bases and J lost 6, with 9 bases in between. The CDR3 spans 12 residues.

This clone turned up a few times. The chain is built from TRBV6-4 and TRBJ2-2, with 7 bases lining up with TRBD1. CDR3 length: 14 residues. Germline trimming cut 6 bases from V and 5 bases from J; bases unmatched to any gene: 6. Germline-derived CDR1 and CDR2 are MRHNA and SNTAGT. CDR3 coding DNA: TGTGCCAGCAGCGACAAGGGGGCAACCGGGGAGCTGTTTTTT. Its protein is CASSDKGATGELFF.

The chain has TRBV6-6 and TRBJ2-1; a possible D gene is TRBD1 (6 bases). Trimming removed 6 bases at V and 3 bases at J, with 18 bases between. CDR1 and CDR2 from the germline V gene are MNHNY and SVGAGI (reference sequence). This CDR3 spans 16 amino acids. CDR3 sequence reads: CASRSGTSQGYNEQFF. CDR3 DNA: TGTGCCAGCAGGTCCGGGACATCCCAGGGCTACAATGAGCAGTTCTTC.

CDR3 loop: CASSSGENNEQFF. In DNA, the CDR3 is TGTGCCAGCTCAAGTGGGGAGAACAATGAGCAGTTCTTC. The chain has TRBV18 and TRBJ2-1; a weak D match, TRBD2 (5 bases). Germline CDR1 KGHSH, CDR2 LQKENI. Trimming removed 5 bases at V and 5 bases at J, with 10 bases between. The CDR3 covers 13 residues.

In DNA, the CDR3 is TGTGCCAGCAGCCAAGATCTGGGAGGGAGGGAGCTCGAGCAGTACTTC. This encodes CASSQDLGGRELEQYF. The chain uses TRBV3-1 (or the pseudogene TRBV3-2) and TRBJ2-7, with 7 positions matching TRBD2. CDR3 length: 16 residues. J lost 6 bases, V lost 0 bases, and 11 bases had no gene match. Looked up from germline, CDR1 is LGHDT and CDR2 is YNNKEL (reference sequence).